This TCR beta chain comes out of a study of cytotoxic CD8 clonotypes in ibrutinib-treated CLL. Study as a whole: The study included 11 relapsed/refractory and around 16 treatment-naive patients; 17 had IGHV unmutated disease.

Cryopreserved PBMCs provided 1.5 to 2 micrograms of genomic DNA for the TCR beta libraries. This clone was seen a handful of times. Its target is unknown. The CDR3 length is 15 residues. Germline lookup yields CDR1 MGHRA and CDR2 YSYEKL. V shed 1 base and J 5 bases; nucleotides not matched to a gene: 8. Study-wide findings and caveats: Clonality increased at ibrutinib response, then returned toward baseline at progression.

Researchers set a sequencing depth target of 1 in 200,000 to 1 in 1 million T cells. Using immunoSEQ multiplex PCR, the repertoire was profiled, and TCRdb retains in-frame clones only, with some absent. The profile shows more than 110,000 clones, approximately 90% of them singletons. Material: PBMCs, obtained after 12 months of ibrutinib treatment. This clonotype was obtained from a human donor with chronic lymphocytic leukemia. The chain carries TRBV4-1 and TRBJ2-7; 7 bases fit TRBD1. CDR3 nucleotides: TGCGCCAGCAGCCAAGCCGCGACAGGGTGGGACGAGCAGTACTTC. Protein product: CASSQAATGWDEQYF.